The T cell receptor beta chain described here comes from a study of cytomegalovirus exposure and HLA in healthy donors. Study background: From donors who were HLA-typed, an early data release held approximately 91 million unique TCRs.

This PCR relied on a set of 60 Vbeta primers and 13 Jbeta primers. This table comes from immunoSEQ multiplex PCR, and its TCRdb copy is limited to in-frame clones, with some not included. This table holds about 100,000 clones, 65% to 80% found once. V was cut by 4 bases and J by 4 bases, with 17 bases left in between. The V gene's germline CDR1 is SGHTA and CDR2 FQGNSA. This CDR3 contains 15 residues. General study points: In a later analysis, at a false discovery rate of 0.05, roughly 16,000 TCR beta sequences matched HLA alleles. Prior analysis indicated that the majority of TCR beta V segments exhibited productivity approximately 87% or approximately 30% of the time.

This clone occurred a few times. What it binds is unknown. This TCR came from a man aged 45-60 years in good health and CMV-seronegative. Sequencing was done on a sample of PBMCs. V and J are TRBV7-2 and TRBJ2-7, with a tentative D call TRBD2 (6 bases). CDR3 coding DNA: TGTGCCAGCAGCTCGGGACTCCTATGGGATTACGAGCAGTACTTC. This encodes CASSSGLLWDYEQYF.